The sequence of this TCR beta chain was determined in a study of T-cell reconstitution after alpha-beta-depleted transplantation in children. V lost 7 bases and J 6 bases, leaving 20 bases between the germline ends. The CDR3 is made up of 14 amino acids. Germline CDR1 and CDR2: DFQATT and SNEGSKA (reference sequence). Points on this clonotype: This may come from a read error, since a much larger clone is one base off.

Preparing the TCRbeta library involved the use of unique molecular identifiers. TCRdb re-called the PCR reads through MiXCR, storing one row per CDR3 protein. This sample has roughly 590,000 distinct CDR3 sequences, with around a sixth found just once. The input for sequencing was PBMCs from the stem cell graft donor, taken from the stem cell graft. This receptor was identified in a human donor who donated a stem cell graft to a child with acute myeloid leukemia. This chain connects TRBV20-1 to TRBJ2-3, with D perhaps being TRBD1 or TRBD2 (6 bases each). The chain's CDR3 is CSVARRKGGDTQYF. The CDR3 coding sequence is TGCAGTGTCGCACGGAGAAAAGGGGGGGATACGCAGTATTTT.